The TCR beta chain described here comes from a study of T-cell reconstitution after alpha-beta-depleted transplantation in children listed by TCRdb under 2016. In the study overall: Using TCR repertoire profiling, the study followed T-cell immune reconstitution in a quantitative way in children after TCRalphabeta/CD19-depleted allogeneic hematopoietic cell transplantation.

This clonotype was counted a few times. Its binding antigen is unknown. Qualities for individual bases were not recorded, and no much larger clone is one base off. From its cysteine to its phenylalanine, the CDR3 spans 17 amino acids. Only the CDR3 DNA is retained, 51 bases long and in frame from the first base. Cut back by 5 bases and 5 bases, the V and J ends lie 24 bases apart. The germline V gene sets CDR1 to SGHVS and CDR2 to FQNEAQ. Beyond this particular receptor, the publication reports: Hyperexpanded clone frequencies declined over subsequent months; after one year, T-cell counts and TCRbeta diversity were mostly attributed to newly produced T cells. In some patients, the high TCRbeta diversity seen at day 60 was put down to recipient T cells and intrathymic progenitors that had survived conditioning. The apparently early recovery of alphabetaT-cell counts about two months after transplant reportedly depended on only several hundred rapidly expanded clones that came from non-depleted graft cells.

The sample's treatment or condition, from its label and the paper: allogeneic hematopoietic cell transplantation with graft depleted of TCRalphabeta T cells and CD19 B cells. TCRalphabeta/CD19-depleted allogeneic hematopoietic cell grafts were given to the transplant recipients, all of whom were children. Libraries were prepared through PCR. TCRdb shows the sequencer as Illumina HiSeq 2500. To normalize quantification of the TCRbeta repertoire, the TCR libraries were built with molecular barcoding that relied on unique molecular identifiers. TCRdb's own reprocessing of the public reads used fastp at Q25 and MiXCR and kept productive beta chains. Each entry merges the rows of one CDR3 protein and shows their most common DNA and genes. A total of hundreds of thousands of distinct CDR3 sequences appear in this sample, about an eighth of them only once. Together, the top ten hold around 2.2% of the sample.

This TCR was recovered from a male patient younger than 18 who had a stem cell transplant for acute myeloid leukemia, so the T cells may come from the graft donor. Source: PBMCs, mostly from graft donor cells, taken 360 days after TCRalphabeta/CD19-depleted stem cell transplant. The rearrangement combines TRBV7-8 with TRBJ1-2, and perhaps TRBD1 as D gene, on 5 matching bases. The CDR3 region reads CASSPLTANWDLYGYTF. The nucleotide sequence is given as TGTGCCAGCAGCCCATTAACCGCCAATTGGGACCTTTATGGCTACACCTTC.